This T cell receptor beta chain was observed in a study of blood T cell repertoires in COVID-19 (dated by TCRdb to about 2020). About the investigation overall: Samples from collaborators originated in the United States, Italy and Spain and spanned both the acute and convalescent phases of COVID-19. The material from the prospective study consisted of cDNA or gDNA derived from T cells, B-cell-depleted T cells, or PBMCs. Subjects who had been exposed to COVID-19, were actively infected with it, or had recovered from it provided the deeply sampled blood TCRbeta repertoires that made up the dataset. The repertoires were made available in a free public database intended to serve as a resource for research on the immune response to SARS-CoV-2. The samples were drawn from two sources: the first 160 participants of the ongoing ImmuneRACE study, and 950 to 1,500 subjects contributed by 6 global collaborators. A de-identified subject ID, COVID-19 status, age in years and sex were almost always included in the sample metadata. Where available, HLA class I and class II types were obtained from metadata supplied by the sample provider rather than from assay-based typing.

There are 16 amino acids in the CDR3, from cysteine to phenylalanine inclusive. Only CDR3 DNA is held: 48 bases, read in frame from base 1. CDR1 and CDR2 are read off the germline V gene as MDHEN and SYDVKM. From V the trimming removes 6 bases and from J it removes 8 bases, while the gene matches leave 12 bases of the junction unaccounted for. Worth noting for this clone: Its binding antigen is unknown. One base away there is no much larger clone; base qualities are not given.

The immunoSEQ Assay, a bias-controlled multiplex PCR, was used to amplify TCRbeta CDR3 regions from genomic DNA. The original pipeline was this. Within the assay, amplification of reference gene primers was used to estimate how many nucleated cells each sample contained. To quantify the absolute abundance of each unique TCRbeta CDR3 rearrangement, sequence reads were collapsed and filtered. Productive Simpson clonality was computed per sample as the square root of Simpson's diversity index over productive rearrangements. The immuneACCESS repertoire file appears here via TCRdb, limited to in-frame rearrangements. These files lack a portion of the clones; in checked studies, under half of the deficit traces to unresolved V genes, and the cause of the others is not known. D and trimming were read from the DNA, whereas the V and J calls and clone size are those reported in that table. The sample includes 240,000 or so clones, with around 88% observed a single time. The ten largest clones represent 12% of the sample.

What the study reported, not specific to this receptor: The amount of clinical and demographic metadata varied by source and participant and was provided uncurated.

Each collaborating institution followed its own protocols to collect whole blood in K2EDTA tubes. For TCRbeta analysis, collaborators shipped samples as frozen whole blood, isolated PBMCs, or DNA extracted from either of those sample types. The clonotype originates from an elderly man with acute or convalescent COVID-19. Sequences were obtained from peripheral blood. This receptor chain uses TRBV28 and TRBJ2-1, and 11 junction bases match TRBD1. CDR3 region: CASSPTGTGGLDEQFF. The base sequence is TGTGCCAGCAGCCCGACCGGGACAGGGGGTCTTGATGAGCAGTTCTTC.